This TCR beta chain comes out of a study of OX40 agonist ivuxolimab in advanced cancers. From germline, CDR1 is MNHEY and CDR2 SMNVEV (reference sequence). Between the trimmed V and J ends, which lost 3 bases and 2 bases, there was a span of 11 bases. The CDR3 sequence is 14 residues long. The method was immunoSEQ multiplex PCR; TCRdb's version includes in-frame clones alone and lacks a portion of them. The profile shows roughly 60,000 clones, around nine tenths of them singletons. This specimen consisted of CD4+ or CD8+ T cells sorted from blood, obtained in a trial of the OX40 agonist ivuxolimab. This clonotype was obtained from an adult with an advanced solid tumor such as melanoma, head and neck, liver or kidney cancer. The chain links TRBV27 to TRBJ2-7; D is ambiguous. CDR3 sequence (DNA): TGTGCCAGCAGTTTGGCAGAACAGCCCTACGAGCAGTACTTC. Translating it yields CASSLAEQPYEQYF.